The 7 T cell receptor beta chains listed next were all sequenced from one sample in a study of blood T cell repertoires in COVID-19 (TCRdb year 2020). Library preparation was by the immunoSEQ multiplex PCR assay. In TCRdb, the immuneACCESS table is reduced to in-frame sequences with V and J assigned. These tables do not hold every clone; where another copy was compared, an unresolved V gene accounts for under half, and the others remain unexplained. The sample records 250,000 to 400,000 clones, around 90% of which are singletons. The ten largest clones represent around 2.5% of the sample. The specimen sequenced was PBMCs or T cells enriched from blood (not recorded which). These receptors were collected from a man aged 60-69 years who had recovered from COVID-19.

This clone was seen a single time. The chain has TRBV5-4 and TRBJ2-5, with a tentative D call TRBD2 (5 bases). Germline V gene sequence: CDR1 SGHNT, CDR2 YYREEE (reference sequence). The V and J ends lost 0 bases and 8 bases respectively, with 23 bases between them. This CDR3 has 17 residues. CDR3 coding DNA: TGTGCCAGCAGCTTGGAGACGTTGCGGCCACCGCGGGCCACCCAGTACTTC. Translated: CASSLETLRPPRATQYF.

The rearrangement uses TRBV7-3 and TRBJ2-3; D gene unclear. CDR1 and CDR2 from the germline V gene are SGHTA and FQGTGA. The CDR3 has 13 amino acids. Between the trimmed V and J ends, which lost 4 bases and 0 bases, there was a span of 5 bases. CDR3 DNA sequence: TGTGCCAGCAGCTCCTCTAGCACAGATACGCAGTATTTT. Amino acid sequence: CASSSSSTDTQYF.

The chain carries TRBV7-9 and TRBJ1-4; 9 bases are shared with TRBD1. CDR3 length: 14 amino acids. Germline V lookup: CDR1 SEHNR, CDR2 FQNEAQ (reference sequence). With 5 bases clipped from V and 8 bases from J, the junction kept 6 bases outside the gene matches. CDR3 residues: CASSKGQGSEKLFF. The CDR3 DNA reads TGTGCCAGCAGCAAGGGACAGGGATCCGAAAAACTGTTTTTT.

The chain has TRBV15 and TRBJ1-5; D perhaps matches TRBD1 (5 bases). Trimming cost V 8 bases and J 3 bases, with 14 bases left between them. Germline CDR1 reads LNHNV; CDR2 reads YYDKDF (reference sequence). This CDR3 spans 14 amino acids. CDR3 protein: CATERGSVNQPQHF. CDR3 bases: TGTGCCACCGAAAGGGGCAGCGTCAATCAGCCCCAGCATTTT.

This chain connects TRBV7-6 to TRBJ1-3; TRBD1 might be the D (6 bases). Trimming cost V 5 bases and J 4 bases, with 18 bases left between them. Looked up from germline, CDR1 is SGHVS and CDR2 is FNYEAQ. This CDR3 contains 16 residues. CDR3 sequence: CASSPTTGKGGNTIYF. In nucleotides, the CDR3 is TGTGCCAGCAGCCCCACCACAGGGAAAGGGGGAAACACCATATATTTT.

The chain carries TRBV30 and TRBJ1-5; D unresolved. Germline CDR1 reads GTSNPN; CDR2 reads SVGIG (reference sequence). V lost 4 bases and J lost 0, with 25 bases in between. This CDR3 comprises 19 residues. The CDR3 DNA reads TGTGCCTGGAACTCACTAACCATCCGGGAGAAGAATAGCAATCAGCCCCAGCATTTT. It codes for CAWNSLTIREKNSNQPQHF.

This chain uses TRBV30 with TRBJ2-7, with TRBD1 matching 8 bases. The trim removed 0 bases at V and 5 bases at J, leaving 6 bases unmatched. Germline V lookup: CDR1 GTSNPN, CDR2 SVGIG (reference sequence). This CDR3 contains 14 residues. The CDR3 here is CAWSVGRGQNEQYF. CDR3 in DNA: TGTGCCTGGAGTGTGGGCAGGGGGCAGAACGAGCAGTACTTC.